The 26 T cell receptor beta chains below were found in one sample sequenced in a study of T cells in Graves' hyperthyroidism and ophthalmopathy (dated by TCRdb to between 2017 and 2020). Library method: multiplex PCR. TCRdb lists the instrument as Illumina HiSeq 2000. The TCR beta CDR3 regions were amplified from the RNA transcripts. A first-round RT-PCR of the TCR CDR3 used the HTBI primer set with the Qiagen OneStep RT-PCR kit. The raw public reads went through TCRdb reprocessing: fastp at Q25, MiXCR clone calling, in-frame beta chains kept. CDR3 protein duplicates are merged, each entry listing the most common genes and DNA. The sample table shows about half a million distinct CDR3 sequences, and roughly 25% are seen once. The top ten clones comprise about 11% of the sample. Sample: blood. The receptors were gathered from a woman in her 30s with Graves' ophthalmopathy.

This clonotype was observed at least ten times. The chain combines TRBV19 with TRBJ1-5, with 7 positions matching TRBD1. The V gene's germline CDR1 is LNHDA and CDR2 SQIVND (reference sequence). Trimming at V came to 9 bases and at J to 7 bases, leaving 9 bases not matched to a gene. The CDR3 extends over 13 amino acids. The CDR3 reads CASRDREDQPQHF. In DNA, the CDR3 is TGTGCCAGCCGTGACAGGGAAGACCAGCCCCAGCATTTT.

This clonotype was recorded many times. The genes are TRBV6-1 and TRBJ2-4, with TRBD1 matching 7 bases. CDR1 and CDR2 from the germline V gene are MNHNS and SASEGT. After removal of 2 bases from V and 0 bases from J, the junction contained 13 bases not matched to a gene. The CDR3 sequence is 19 residues long. The CDR3 loop is CASSELGTDIILAKNIQYF. The CDR3 bases are TGTGCCAGCAGTGAACTGGGGACAGATATTATCCTAGCCAAAAACATTCAGTACTTC.

This clonotype was seen ten or more times. The chain recombines TRBV4-2 with TRBJ2-4; weak D call: TRBD2 (7 bases). The CDR3 covers 17 residues. Trimming left V 1 base short and J 2 bases short, with 15 bases between. Germline CDR1 reads LGHNA; CDR2 reads YNFKEQ. The CDR3 sequence: CASSQVRGGRPKNIQYF. The CDR3 DNA is TGTGCCAGCAGCCAAGTTAGGGGGGGCCGACCCAAAAACATTCAGTACTTC.

This clonotype was seen many times. This chain connects TRBV7-6 to TRBJ2-7; TRBD1 might be the D (5 bases). Germline-derived CDR1 and CDR2 are SGHVS and FNYEAQ. The CDR3 consists of 15 residues. V was cut by 5 bases and J by 3 bases, with 17 bases left in between. The DNA of the CDR3 is TGTGCCAGCAGCGCTCGACAGAGTGAGCTCTACGAGCAGTACTTC. It encodes CASSARQSELYEQYF.

The chain carries TRBV7-9 and TRBJ2-5; D is perhaps TRBD1 (6 bases). Between the trimmed V and J ends, which lost 5 bases and 5 bases, there was a span of 15 bases. This CDR3 region has 14 residues. Per the germline V gene, CDR1 is SEHNR and CDR2 is FQNEAQ (reference sequence). The CDR3 is CASSPRYREETQYF. CDR3 bases: TGTGCCAGCAGCCCCCGGTACAGGGAGGAGACCCAGTACTTC.

The rearrangement uses TRBV7-2 and TRBJ2-7; TRBD2 might be the D (5 bases). CDR1 SGHTA and CDR2 FQGNSA come from the germline V gene. V lost 5 bases to trimming and J lost 7 bases, with 15 bases between them. The length of the CDR3 is 13 residues. CDR3 sequence (DNA): TGTGCCAGCAGCCCCGCCTCGCGGGCGGAGCAGTACTTC. This sequence encodes CASSPASRAEQYF.

This clonotype has only a few counts. V usage is TRBV3-1 and J usage is TRBJ1-1; possible D gene TRBD1, 6 bases. Germline CDR1 reads LGHDT; CDR2 reads YNNKEL (reference sequence). The CDR3 spans 14 residues. V was clipped by 7 bases and J by 6 bases, with 18 bases between them. CDR3 loop: CASTQKGTTSEAFF. DNA for the CDR3: TGTGCCAGCACCCAGAAGGGGACAACCTCTGAAGCTTTCTTT.

The sample holds many counts of this clonotype. This chain joins TRBV12-3 or TRBV12-4 and TRBJ2-5, with D perhaps matching TRBD1 (6 bases). V shed 6 bases and J shed 4 bases, with 12 bases lying between them. CDR3 length equals 13 residues. CDR3 protein: CASRPGAAETQYF. DNA for the CDR3: TGTGCCAGCAGGCCAGGGGCGGCAGAGACCCAGTACTTC.

This clonotype appeared many times. The chain uses TRBV20-1 and TRBJ2-7; 9 bases line up with TRBD2. V shed 1 base and J 4 bases; nucleotides not matched to a gene: 5. Germline V gene data show CDR1 as DFQATT and CDR2 as SNEGSKA (reference sequence). This CDR3 is 14 amino acids long. CDR3 region: CSARGAGGLYEQYF. CDR3 DNA: TGCAGTGCTAGAGGCGCGGGGGGGCTGTACGAGCAGTACTTC.

The chain has TRBV12-3 or TRBV12-4 and TRBJ1-1; D is perhaps TRBD1 (6 bases). V gave up 8 bases and J gave up 4 bases, with 17 bases separating them. CDR3 size: 14 residues. The CDR3 DNA reads as TGTGCCAGCGAGAGGGACACCCGTGGCACTGAAGCTTTCTTT. Its protein product is CASERDTRGTEAFF.

The rearrangement joins TRBV2 to TRBJ1-5, with D possibly matching TRBD1 (6 bases). Per the germline V gene, CDR1 is SNHLY and CDR2 is FYNNEI. Deletions cut 4 bases from V and 0 bases from J, with 10 bases between. The CDR3 loop spans 15 amino acids. CDR3 sequence (DNA): TGTGCCAGCAGTGCAGGGGATTATAGCAATCAGCCCCAGCATTTT. Its protein is CASSAGDYSNQPQHF. Variable domain in full (rest from reference TRBV2 and TRBJ1-5): EPEVTQTPSHQVTQMGQEVILRCVPISNHLYFYWYRQILGQKVEFLVSFYNNEISEKSEIFDDQFSVERPDGSNFTLKIRSTKLEDSAMYFCASSAGDYSNQPQHFGDGTRLSIL.

Notes on this clonotype: Mismatch with germline at one junction end may stem from a read error. The chain carries TRBV12-3 or TRBV12-4 and TRBJ1-1; 11 nucleotides line up with TRBD1. This CDR3 contains 14 residues. The DNA for the CDR3 is TGTGCCAGCAGTGCCGGACAGGGGGCTACTGAAGCTGGCTTT. Its protein product is CASSAGQGATEAGF.

This clonotype was counted between two and nine times. The V and J genes are TRBV7-8 and TRBJ1-2; D gene unclear. Germline loops: CDR1 SGHVS, CDR2 FQNEAQ. The germline V and J ends were trimmed by 1 base and 4 bases, with 13 bases remaining between them. The CDR3 covers 15 residues. As DNA, the CDR3 is TGTGCCAGCAGCTTAGTTTCTACCCCCGCCTATGGCTACACCTTC. Residues: CASSLVSTPAYGYTF.

The rearrangement links TRBV20-1 to TRBJ1-1; D is unclear. This CDR3 comprises 14 residues. The ends were cut back, 1 base at V and 3 bases at J, with 12 bases in the middle. Germline CDR1 is DFQATT and CDR2 is SNEGSKA (reference sequence). CDR3 DNA: TGCAGTGCTAGAGGGCCTACACTCGACACTGAAGCTTTCTTT. This codes for CSARGPTLDTEAFF.

Only a few counts were recorded for this clonotype. The chain links TRBV12-3 or TRBV12-4 to TRBJ2-2; tentatively, D is TRBD2 (6 bases). This CDR3 contains 15 residues. The V and J ends lost 6 bases and 5 bases respectively, with 16 bases between them. The CDR3 region has the DNA TGTGCCAGCAGATGGGGGGAGCTTCAGACCGGGGAGCTGTTTTTT. Its protein product is CASRWGELQTGELFF.

The V call is TRBV6-2 or TRBV6-3, the J call TRBJ2-7; perhaps TRBD2 as D (5 bases). V lost 0 bases and J lost 3, with 9 bases in between. Germline CDR1 reads MNHEY; CDR2 reads SVGEGT. This CDR3 is built from 14 residues. CDR3 coding DNA: TGTGCCAGCAGTTACTCGCTCGGGATCTACGAGCAGTACTTC. Its translation: CASSYSLGIYEQYF.

The sample holds many counts of this clonotype. V is TRBV11-1 and J is TRBJ1-1; D is ambiguous. This CDR3 has 16 residues. The germline V gene has CDR1 SGHAT and CDR2 FQDESV (reference sequence). Between the trimmed V and J ends, which lost 3 bases and 4 bases, there was a span of 18 bases. CDR3: CASSFVRAQAGTEAFF. In nucleotides, the CDR3 is TGTGCCAGCAGCTTTGTCCGGGCCCAGGCGGGCACTGAAGCTTTCTTT.

The V call is TRBV2, the J call TRBJ2-7; 7 bases fit TRBD1. CDR1 SNHLY and CDR2 FYNNEI come from the germline V gene. There are 16 residues in the CDR3. The ends lost 6 bases at V and 4 bases at J; junction bases unmatched: 15. The CDR3 bases are TGTGCCAGCAGCGTCGGAACCGGGACAGAGGGGTACGAGCAGTACTTC. It is translated as CASSVGTGTEGYEQYF.

This clonotype was observed a handful of times. The CDR3 nucleotides read TGTGCCAGCAGTCTGACAGGGGCCCCAAGGGAGCAGTACTTC. It codes for CASSLTGAPREQYF. V and J are TRBV12-3 or TRBV12-4 and TRBJ2-7, with TRBD1 identical over 8 bases. This CDR3 region has 14 residues. Trimming at V came to 5 bases and at J to 7 bases, leaving 10 bases not matched to a gene.

This clonotype showed up many times. The V gene is TRBV5-1, the J gene TRBJ2-5; D may be TRBD1 (6 bases). Trimming removed 4 bases at V and 1 base at J, with 14 bases between. This CDR3 comprises 15 residues. CDR1 and CDR2 (germline): SGHRS, YFSETQ. The CDR3 DNA is TGCGCCAGCAGCATCCCGGGACAAGTCCAAGAGACCCAGTACTTC. It translates to CASSIPGQVQETQYF. Full variable domain (outside the CDR3, taken from reference TRBV5-1 and TRBJ2-5): KAGVTQTPRYLIKTRGQQVTLSCSPISGHRSVSWYQQTPGQGLQFLFEYFSETQRNKGNFPGRFSGRQFSNSRSEMNVSTLELGDSALYLCASSIPGQVQETQYFGPGTRLLVL.

Points on this clonotype: This may be a read error: a much more frequent sequence differs by one nucleotide. As DNA, the CDR3 is TGTGCCACCAGCCGAACTGGGACAGGCCTCTACGAGCAGTACGTC. The encoded protein is CATSRTGTGLYEQYV. The chain is built from TRBV15 and TRBJ2-7; 8 bases map to TRBD1. The junction had 9 bases not matched to a gene; V was cut back by 5 bases and J by 3 bases. Germline assignment: CDR1 LNHNV and CDR2 YYDKDF (reference sequence). The CDR3 covers 15 residues.

The chain employs TRBV6-1 and TRBJ2-7, with D hard to call. The CDR3 has 15 amino acids. V was shortened by 5 bases and J by 1 base, with 15 bases between the two germline ends. From germline, CDR1 is MNHNS and CDR2 SASEGT. In nucleotides, the CDR3 is TGTGCCAGCAGTCGATCCAGTGGGGTATCCTACGAGCAGTACTTC. Its protein product is CASSRSSGVSYEQYF.

This clonotype came up many times. This chain joins TRBV9 and TRBJ1-2; TRBD1 matches 7 bases. CDR3 length: 15 amino acids. Germline V lookup: CDR1 SGDLS, CDR2 YYNGEE. V trimming: 3 bases; J trimming: 0 bases; junction bases outside the gene matches: 5. CDR3 sequence: CASSGAGGTNYGYTF. The CDR3 DNA reads as TGTGCCAGCAGCGGCGCAGGGGGGACTAACTATGGCTACACCTTC.

This clonotype was seen just once. The CDR3 does not end in the conserved phenylalanine or tryptophan, so this is likely a read error. The DNA is omitted, as the CDR3 cannot be located on it reliably, and the CDR3 follows TCRdb's listing. The chain combines TRBV6-1 with TRBJ1-1; the DNA was not used to check the table's D call, TRBD1. Germline V gene lookup returns CDR1 MNHNS and CDR2 SASEGT. The CDR3 contains 13 residues when both ends are counted. The CDR3 loop reads CASSQQGGTEACS.

At least ten counts were recorded for this clonotype. This chain joins TRBV15 and TRBJ1-5; D call uncertain. This CDR3 region has 12 residues. The ends were cut back, 5 bases at V and 4 bases at J, with 6 bases in the middle. The germline CDR1 and CDR2 sequences are LNHNV and YYDKDF (reference sequence). The CDR3 DNA is TGTGCCACCAGCCAGTGGAATCAGCCCCAGCATTTT. It is translated as CATSQWNQPQHF.

In this sample, this clonotype turned up many times. This sequence joins TRBV7-8 and TRBJ1-2, with 7 positions matching TRBD1. Germline V gene lookup returns CDR1 SGHVS and CDR2 FQNEAQ. J lost 4 bases, V lost 2 bases, and 10 bases had no gene match. The CDR3 is made up of 16 amino acids. The CDR3 spells CASSLSSPDRAYGYTF. The CDR3 nucleotides are TGTGCCAGCAGCTTAAGTTCCCCCGACAGGGCCTATGGCTACACCTTC.